This entry features one T cell receptor beta chain sequence. Its antigen is unidentified. The entry originates in a study of T cell clonotyping in hematopoietic cell transplantation. General study results and limits: Without cell sorting, CD4 versus CD8 contributions remain unresolved.

Profiled with immunoSEQ multiplex PCR; TCRdb holds only in-frame clones, not every one. Found here are roughly 16,000 clones, 93% of them singletons; the top ten hold less than 2%. Documented time point: recipient sample about 28 days before transplant, after cytoreduction. CDR3 length: 12 amino acids. V lost 1 base, J lost 8 bases, and 6 bases lay in between. Germline CDR1 is MGHRA and CDR2 is YSYEKL. The material was peripheral blood mononuclear cells, obtained before stem cell transplant. This sequence was found in a man younger than 35 with biphenotypic leukemia. Some clones in this sample may be carry-over from other donors' samples. The V gene is TRBV4-1, the J gene TRBJ2-1, with D perhaps matching TRBD2 (6 bases). DNA for the CDR3: TGCGCCAGCAGCCAAGCGGGGGATGAGCAGTTCTTC. Encoded protein: CASSQAGDEQFF.